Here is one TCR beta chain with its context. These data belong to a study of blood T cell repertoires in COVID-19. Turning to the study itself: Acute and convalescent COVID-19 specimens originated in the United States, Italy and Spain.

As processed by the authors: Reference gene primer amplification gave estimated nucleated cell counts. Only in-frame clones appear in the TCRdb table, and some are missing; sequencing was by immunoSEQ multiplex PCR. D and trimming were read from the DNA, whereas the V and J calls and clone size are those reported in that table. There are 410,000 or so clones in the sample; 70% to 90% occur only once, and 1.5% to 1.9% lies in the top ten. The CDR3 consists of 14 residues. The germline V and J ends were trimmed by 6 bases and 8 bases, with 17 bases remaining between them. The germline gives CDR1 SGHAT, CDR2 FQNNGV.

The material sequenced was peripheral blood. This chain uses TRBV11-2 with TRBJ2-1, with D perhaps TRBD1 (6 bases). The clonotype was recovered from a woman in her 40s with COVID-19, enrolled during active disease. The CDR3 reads CASSHRDMGYEQFF. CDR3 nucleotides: TGTGCCAGCAGTCACCGGGACATGGGCTATGAGCAGTTCTTC.